These T cell receptor beta chains were read from a single sample in a study of T cells after yellow fever vaccination. TCRdb analysed the 5' RACE reads with MiXCR anew, one entry per CDR3 protein. Among about 300,000 distinct CDR3 sequences listed, approximately 3.9% were seen once. The sequencing here drew on PBMCs, taken 5 days after the yellow fever booster vaccination. Receptors were obtained from a man aged 18 to 30 who received the YFV17D yellow fever vaccine. Both conserved end residues are part of each CDR3. The D gene is left open where the match is weak. Clone size, where shown, is once, few, many, or a class for clones that have expanded.

>TRBD1|TRBJ1-1|few|TRBV29-1
TGCAGCGTTAGCGCGACAGGGGGGTATGGCACTGAAGCTTTCTTT
CSVSATGGYGTEAFF
>TRBD2|TRBJ2-1|.|TRBV18
TGTGCCAGCTCACCTTGGGGATCCGTGGCGGGGGTGCTGGGATTGAGTGAGCAGTTCTTC
CASSPWGSVAGVLGLSEQFF
>TRBD2|TRBJ2-5|few|TRBV6-5
TGTGCCAGCAGTTCCTTTCGACTAGCGGGGGGGAAAGAGACCCAGTACTTC
CASSSFRLAGGKETQYF
>TRBD1|TRBJ2-6|few|TRBV3-1
TGTGCCAGCAGTCACAGGGGTGGATCCTCTGGGGCCAACGTCCTGACTTTC
CASSHRGGSSGANVLTF
>.|TRBJ1-1|.|TRBV2
TGTGCCAGCAGTGAATTGGGGGGCTCTAACACTGAAGCTTTCTTT
CASSELGGSNTEAFF
>TRBD1|TRBJ1-5|.|TRBV18
TGTGCCAGCTCCTCCTTCTCCCGAAGCCCCGGGACAGGGGATCCCAATCAGCCCCAGCATTTT
CASSSFSRSPGTGDPNQPQHF
>.|TRBJ2-7|few|TRBV13
TGTGCCAGCAGCACCGGGCCCGAGGGCAGTTCCTACGAGCAGTACTTC
CASSTGPEGSSYEQYF
>TRBD2|TRBJ2-5|many|TRBV15
TGTGCCACCAGCAGAGGGGGGGGAGAGACCCAGTACTTC
CATSRGGGETQYF
>TRBD2|TRBJ2-3|many|TRBV12-3/TRBV12-4
TGTGCCAGCAGCCGACTAGCGAGCACAGATACGCAGTATTTT
CASSRLASTDTQYF
>.|TRBJ2-1|.|TRBV20-1
TGCAGTGCTAGACAGGGCTACAATGAGCAGTTCTTC
CSARQGYNEQFF
>.|TRBJ1-2|many|TRBV7-2
TGTGCCAGCAGCTTTGCTGGGAGGGGTAATAACTATGGCTACACCTTC
CASSFAGRGNNYGYTF
>.|TRBJ1-3|few|TRBV29-1
TGCAGCGTTGAAGTCCCTGGAAACACCATATATTTT
CSVEVPGNTIYF
>.|TRBJ2-7|.|TRBV27
TGTGCCAGCAGTTTCCAGGGATTCGCCTACGAGCAGTACTTC
CASSFQGFAYEQYF
>TRBD1|TRBJ2-1|.|TRBV12-3/TRBV12-4
TGTGCCAGCAGTTTCGACAGGGGGAAGTTCTTC
CASSFDRGKFF
>.|TRBJ1-1|few|TRBV20-1
TGCAGTGCCCGCCCGACAGGCTGGGACACTGAAGCTTTCTTT
CSARPTGWDTEAFF
>.|TRBJ1-5|.|TRBV27
TGTGCCAGCAGATACGGGGTGAATCAGCCCCAGCATTTT
CASRYGVNQPQHF
>TRBD1|TRBJ1-1|many|TRBV7-2
TGTGCCAGCAGCTACAGGGACAGGTTGAACACTGAAGCTTTCTTT
CASSYRDRLNTEAFF
>TRBD2|TRBJ2-1|.|TRBV20-1
TGCAGTGCCATAGAAGGGACTACCGCTGAGCAGTTCTTC
CSAIEGTTAEQFF
>TRBD2|TRBJ2-5|many|TRBV7-2
TGTGCCAGCAGTTACGGGACTAGCGGGGGTGAGACCCAGTACTTC
CASSYGTSGGETQYF
>.|TRBJ1-1|few|TRBV6-5
TGTGCCAGCAGTTACTCGGGGCGTCTCCCGGCTTTCTTT
CASSYSGRLPAFF
>.|TRBJ2-3|.|TRBV18
TGTGCCAGCTCACCGCTGAAAAGCACAGATACGCAGTATTTT
CASSPLKSTDTQYF
>TRBD1|TRBJ2-3|few|TRBV12-3/TRBV12-4
TGTGCCAGCAGGAACAGGGGAGTGGCAGATACGCAGTATTTT
CASRNRGVADTQYF
>.|TRBJ1-4|few|TRBV4-1
TGCGCCAGCAGCCAAGGAATCCTTGAGGAAAAACTGTTTTTT
CASSQGILEEKLFF
>TRBD1|TRBJ1-5|many|TRBV28
TGTGCCAGCAGTTCTCTTACAGGGGGGGCTCAGCCCCAGCATTTT
CASSSLTGGAQPQHF
>.|TRBJ1-1|few|TRBV2
TGTGCCAGCAGTGAAGCACGACTGGCGGAAGCTTTCTTT
CASSEARLAEAFF